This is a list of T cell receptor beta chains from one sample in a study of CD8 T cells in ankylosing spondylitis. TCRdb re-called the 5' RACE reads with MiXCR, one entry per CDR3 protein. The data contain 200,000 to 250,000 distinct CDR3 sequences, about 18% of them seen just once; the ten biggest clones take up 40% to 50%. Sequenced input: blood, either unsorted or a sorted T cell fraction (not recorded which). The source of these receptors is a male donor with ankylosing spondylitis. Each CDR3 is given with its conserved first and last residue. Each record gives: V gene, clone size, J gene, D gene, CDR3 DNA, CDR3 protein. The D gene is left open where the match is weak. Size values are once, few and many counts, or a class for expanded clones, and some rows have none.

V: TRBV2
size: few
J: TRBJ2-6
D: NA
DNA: TGTGCCAGCACTCAGCCCCTCTCTGGGGCCAACGTCCTGACTTTC
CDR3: CASTQPLSGANVLTF

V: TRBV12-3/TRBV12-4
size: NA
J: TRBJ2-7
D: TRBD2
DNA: TGTGCCAGCAGTGGGGGACTAGCGGGGATCGACGAGCAGTACTTC
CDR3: CASSGGLAGIDEQYF

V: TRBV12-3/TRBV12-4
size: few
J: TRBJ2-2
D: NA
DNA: TGTGCCAGCAGTTTACGAGGGTCGAACACCGGGGAGCTGTTTTTT
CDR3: CASSLRGSNTGELFF

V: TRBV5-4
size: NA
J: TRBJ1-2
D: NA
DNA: TGTGCCAGCAGCTTGGGGGGTTCCATTAACTATGGCTACACCTTC
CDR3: CASSLGGSINYGYTF

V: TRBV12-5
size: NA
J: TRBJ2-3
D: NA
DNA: TGTGCTAGTGGTTTGCCGGACGCGGACGATACGCAGTATTTT
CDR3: CASGLPDADDTQYF

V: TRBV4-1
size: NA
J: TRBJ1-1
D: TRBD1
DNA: TGCGCCAGCAGCCAAGATCCCCAGGGGGCTGAAGCTTTCTTT
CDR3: CASSQDPQGAEAFF

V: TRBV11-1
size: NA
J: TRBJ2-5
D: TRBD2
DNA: TGTGCCAGCACCTATTATCCCAGCGGGGGGGAAACACAAGAGACCCAGTACTTC
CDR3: CASTYYPSGGETQETQYF

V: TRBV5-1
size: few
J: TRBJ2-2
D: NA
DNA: TGCGCCAGCCCGGGGGCTGGCGGGGAGCTGTTTTTT
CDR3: CASPGAGGELFF

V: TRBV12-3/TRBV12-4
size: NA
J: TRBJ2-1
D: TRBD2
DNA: TGTGCCAGCAGTTCCGGGACTAGTATCTACAATGAGCAGTTCTTC
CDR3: CASSSGTSIYNEQFF

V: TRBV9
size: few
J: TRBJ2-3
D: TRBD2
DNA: TGTGCCAGCAGCGTAGGACTAGCGAGTAGCACAGATACGCAGTATTTT
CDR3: CASSVGLASSTDTQYF

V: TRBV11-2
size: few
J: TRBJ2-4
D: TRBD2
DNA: TGTGCCAGCAGCTTAGAGGTCCGACTAGCGGATGGCATTCAGTACTTC
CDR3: CASSLEVRLADGIQYF

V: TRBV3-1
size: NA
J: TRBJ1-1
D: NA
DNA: TGTGCCAGCAGCCAAGATGGACGGGGCACTGAAGCTTTCTTT
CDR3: CASSQDGRGTEAFF

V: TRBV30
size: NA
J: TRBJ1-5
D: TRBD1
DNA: TGTGCCTGGAGTGTCGGACAGGGCAATCAGCCCCAGCATTTT
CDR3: CAWSVGQGNQPQHF

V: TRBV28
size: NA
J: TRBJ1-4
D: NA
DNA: TGTGCCAGCAGCCTCCACTCGGGGGCCCCAAGGGAAAAACTGTTTTTT
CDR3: CASSLHSGAPREKLFF

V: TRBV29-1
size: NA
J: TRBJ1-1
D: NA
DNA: TGCAGCGTTGATGGTGAGAACACTGAAGCTTTCTTT
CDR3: CSVDGENTEAFF

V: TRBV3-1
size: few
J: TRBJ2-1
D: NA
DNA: TGTGCCAGCAGCCAAGTCCCGACCTCCTACAATGAGCAGTTCTTC
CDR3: CASSQVPTSYNEQFF

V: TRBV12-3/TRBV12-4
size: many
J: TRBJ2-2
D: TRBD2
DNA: TGTGCCAGCAGCCAACTAGCGGGGGCGAGGACCGGGGAGCTGTTTTTT
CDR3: CASSQLAGARTGELFF

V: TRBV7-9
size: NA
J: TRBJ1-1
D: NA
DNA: TGTGCCAGCACCACCCCGGGACAATTGAACACTGAAGCTTTCTTT
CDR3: CASTTPGQLNTEAFF

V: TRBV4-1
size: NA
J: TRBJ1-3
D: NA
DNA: TGCGCCAGCAGCCAAGACAGGCGCTCTGGAAACACCATATATTTT
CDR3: CASSQDRRSGNTIYF

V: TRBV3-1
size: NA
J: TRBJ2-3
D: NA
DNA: TGTGCCAGCAGCCAGGACCCCGGGTGGCATCAGCCCCAGTATTTT
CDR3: CASSQDPGWHQPQYF

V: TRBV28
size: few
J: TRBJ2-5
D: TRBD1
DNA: TGTGCCAGCAGTCCACCGGGACAGGGGTGGGAGACCCAGTACTTC
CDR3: CASSPPGQGWETQYF

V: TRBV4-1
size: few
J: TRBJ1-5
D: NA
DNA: TGCGCCAGCAGCCAAGAGAGAGGTAATCAGCCCCAGCATTTT
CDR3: CASSQERGNQPQHF

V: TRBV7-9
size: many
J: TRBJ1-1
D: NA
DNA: TGTGCCAGCAGCCTCTCGGCAGGGATGAACACTGAAGCTTTCTTT
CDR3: CASSLSAGMNTEAFF

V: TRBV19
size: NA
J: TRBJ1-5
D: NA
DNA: TGTGCCAGTAGTATCATAGAGAGCAATCAGCCCCAGCATTTT
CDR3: CASSIIESNQPQHF

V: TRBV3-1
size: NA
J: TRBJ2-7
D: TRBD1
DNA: TGTGCCAGCAGCCACCGACAGGGCTCCTACGAGCAGTACTTC
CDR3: CASSHRQGSYEQYF

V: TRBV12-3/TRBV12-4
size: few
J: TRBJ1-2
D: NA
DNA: TGTGCCAGCAGTTTAGTCCCGACCGTCGATGGCTACACCTTC
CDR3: CASSLVPTVDGYTF

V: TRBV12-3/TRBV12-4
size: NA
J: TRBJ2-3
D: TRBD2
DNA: TGTGCCAGCAGCCCAACTAGCGGAGCGCTCACAGATACGCAGTATTTT
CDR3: CASSPTSGALTDTQYF

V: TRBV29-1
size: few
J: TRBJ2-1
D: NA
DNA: TGCAGCGTTGAAGATATTCGGAGCTCCTACAATGAGCAGTTCTTC
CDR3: CSVEDIRSSYNEQFF

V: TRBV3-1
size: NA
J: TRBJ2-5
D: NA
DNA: TGTGCCAGCAGTGGCATCCAAGAGACCCAGTACTTC
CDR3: CASSGIQETQYF

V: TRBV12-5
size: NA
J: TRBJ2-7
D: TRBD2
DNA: TGTGCTAGTGGTTTGCCCTGGACTAGCGGGGTGGATCCCCACTACGAGCAGTACTTC
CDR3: CASGLPWTSGVDPHYEQYF

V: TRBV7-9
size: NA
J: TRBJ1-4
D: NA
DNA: TGTGCCAGCAGCTTAGAAGGAGTTCTAACTAATGAAAAACTGTTTTTT
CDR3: CASSLEGVLTNEKLFF

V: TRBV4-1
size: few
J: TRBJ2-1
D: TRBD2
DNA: TGCGCCAGCAGCCCACGGGCTAGCGGCTCCTACAATGAGCAGTTCTTC
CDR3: CASSPRASGSYNEQFF